This T cell receptor beta chain was profiled in a study of blood T cell repertoires in COVID-19. Across the whole study: Acute and convalescent COVID-19 specimens originated in the United States, Italy and Spain. In each case, the material was cDNA or gDNA derived from T cells, B-cell-depleted T cells, or PBMCs.

There are 13 residues in the CDR3. Germline V gene lookup returns CDR1 LGHNA and CDR2 YNFKEQ. Deletions cut 1 base from V and 5 bases from J, with 6 bases between. Produced via immunoSEQ multiplex PCR; TCRdb's table is partial and in-frame only. The sample records 200,000 to 300,000 clones, around 84% being singletons. The clonotype originates from a man aged 40-49 years who had recovered from COVID-19. The chain employs TRBV4-2 and TRBJ2-1, with D unresolved. Sequenced input: PBMCs or T cells enriched from blood (not recorded which). The CDR3 spells CASSQVPDNEQFF. The CDR3 DNA reads as TGTGCCAGCAGCCAAGTTCCCGACAATGAGCAGTTCTTC.